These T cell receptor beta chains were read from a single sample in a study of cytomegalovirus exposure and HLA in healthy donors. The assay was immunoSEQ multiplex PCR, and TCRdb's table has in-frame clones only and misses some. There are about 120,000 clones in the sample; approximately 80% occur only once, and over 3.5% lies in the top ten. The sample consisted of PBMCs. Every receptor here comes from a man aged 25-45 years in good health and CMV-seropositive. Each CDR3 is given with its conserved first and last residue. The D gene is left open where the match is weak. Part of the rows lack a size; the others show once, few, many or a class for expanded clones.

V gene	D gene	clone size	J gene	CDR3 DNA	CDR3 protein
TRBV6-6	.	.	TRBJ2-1	TGTGCCAGCAGTATGCTAGCGCTCACCTACAATGAGCAGTTCTTC	CASSMLALTYNEQFF
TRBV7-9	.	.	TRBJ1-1	TGTGCCAGCAGCTTCAGGGGCATGAACACTGAAGCTTTCTTT	CASSFRGMNTEAFF
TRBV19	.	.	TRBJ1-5	TGTGCCAGTAGTATCTCCAGGGTTTACAATCAGCCCCAGCATTTT	CASSISRVYNQPQHF
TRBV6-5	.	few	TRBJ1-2	TGTGCCAGCAGTCAACATCCTCCCTATGGCTACACCTTC	CASSQHPPYGYTF
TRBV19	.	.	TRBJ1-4	TGTGCCAGTAGTATCCGGCAGGTCCAGTTTATAACTAATGAAAAACTGTTTTTT	CASSIRQVQFITNEKLFF
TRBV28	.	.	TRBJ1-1	TGTGCCAGCAGATTTGTAATGAACACTGAAGCTTTCTTT	CASRFVMNTEAFF
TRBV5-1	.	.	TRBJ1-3	TGCGCCAGCAGCTTGGCCGGCAGGGCAGCCTCTGGAAACACCATATATTTT	CASSLAGRAASGNTIYF
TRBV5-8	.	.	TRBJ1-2	TGTGCCAGCAGCTTGGTGGGCACACATGGCTACACCTTC	CASSLVGTHGYTF
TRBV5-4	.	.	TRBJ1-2	TGTGCCAGCAGCCGTCAGGGGAGCTATGGCTACACCTTC	CASSRQGSYGYTF
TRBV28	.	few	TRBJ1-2	TGTGCCAGCAGTTTGAACAGATATGGCTACACCTTC	CASSLNRYGYTF
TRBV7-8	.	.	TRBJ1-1	TGTGCCAGCAGCTCCGACAGCAACACTGAAGCTTTCTTT	CASSSDSNTEAFF
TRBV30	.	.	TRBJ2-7	TGTGCCTGGAGTGCCGGGTTCTGGGAGCAGTACTTC	CAWSAGFWEQYF
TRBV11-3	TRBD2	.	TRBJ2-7	TGTGCCAGCAGCTTAGATGGGACTAGCGGGACCTACGAGCAGTACTTC	CASSLDGTSGTYEQYF
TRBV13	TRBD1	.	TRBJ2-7	TGTGCCAGCAGCTCCGGACAGGGGGTTAAGCAGTACTTC	CASSSGQGVKQYF
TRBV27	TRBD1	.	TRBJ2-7	TGTGCCAGCCATTTTATTGGGACAGGGCACAACGAGCAGTACTTC	CASHFIGTGHNEQYF
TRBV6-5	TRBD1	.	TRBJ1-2	TGTGCCAGCAAGTCGACAGGGGGTGATGGCTACACCTTC	CASKSTGGDGYTF
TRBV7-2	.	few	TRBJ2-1	TGTGCCAGCAGTCGTACCGGGACATACTACAATGAGCAGTTCTTC	CASSRTGTYYNEQFF
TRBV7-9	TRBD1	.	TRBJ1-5	TGTTCCAGCAGCAACCAGGGCCTGAGGACAGGGCCTTTTGAGGCCCAGCATTTT	CSSSNQGLRTGPFEAQHF
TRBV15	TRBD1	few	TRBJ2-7	TGTGCCACCAGCAGACCTGGACAGGGAACCTACGAGCAGTACTTC	CATSRPGQGTYEQYF
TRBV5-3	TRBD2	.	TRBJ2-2	TGTGCCAGAAGCTCCGGACTAGAGAAACTAGGGGAGCTGTTTTTT	CARSSGLEKLGELFF
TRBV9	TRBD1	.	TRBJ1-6	TGTGCCAGCAGTCATGGGACAGATAATTCACCCCTCCACTTT	CASSHGTDNSPLHF
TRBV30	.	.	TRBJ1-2	TGTGCCTGGAGCCCCGGCCAGGGTCTCTATGGCTACACCTTC	CAWSPGQGLYGYTF